These 18 T cell receptor beta chains came from one sample sequenced in a study of blood T cell repertoires in COVID-19. Sequencing was performed with immunoSEQ multiplex PCR; in TCRdb, only in-frame clones are kept and a portion is missing. The sample carries 350,000 to 450,000 clones, approximately 87% recorded once. The sequenced material came from peripheral blood. These TCRs come from a woman in her sixties with COVID-19, enrolled during active disease.

The chain employs TRBV3-1 (or the pseudogene TRBV3-2) and TRBJ2-1; 9 positions match TRBD2. The J segment lost 4 bases and the V segment lost 1 base, leaving 8 bases of the junction unmatched. The V gene's germline CDR1 is LGHDT and CDR2 YNNKEL (reference sequence). This CDR3 spans 17 amino acids. CDR3 in amino acids: CASSQVKGRGGYNEQFF. The CDR3 DNA is TGTGCCAGCAGCCAAGTTAAGGGGCGGGGGGGATACAATGAGCAGTTCTTC.

The chain links TRBV7-9 to TRBJ1-2; TRBD1 matches at 8 bases. J gave up 4 bases and V 3 bases, and 4 bases lay outside the gene matches. The CDR3 runs to 14 residues. Germline CDR1 and CDR2: SEHNR and FQNEAQ (reference sequence). The CDR3 loop is CASSFTGGRYGYTF. CDR3 coding DNA: TGTGCCAGCAGCTTTACAGGGGGACGCTATGGCTACACCTTC.

V and J are TRBV28 and TRBJ2-7, with TRBD1 as a possible D gene (6 bases). CDR1 and CDR2 from the germline V gene are MDHEN and SYDVKM. CDR3 length: 17 amino acids. V dropped 5 bases and J dropped 6 bases, with 26 bases sitting between them. The CDR3 sequence is CASSPSLQGTFSGEQYF. The CDR3 coding sequence is TGTGCCAGCAGTCCATCTTTGCAGGGGACGTTCTCGGGCGAGCAGTACTTC.

V usage is TRBV15 and J usage is TRBJ2-5; 9 nucleotides agree with TRBD1. The V gene end was trimmed by 4 bases and the J gene end by 4 bases; junction bases not matched to a gene: 4. There are 14 residues in the CDR3. The V gene's germline CDR1 is LNHNV and CDR2 YYDKDF (reference sequence). The DNA of the CDR3 is TGTGCCACCAGCATAGGACAGGGGCGAGAGACCCAGTACTTC. This encodes CATSIGQGRETQYF.

This clone was observed a few times. This chain connects TRBV12-3 or TRBV12-4 to TRBJ1-5, with D uncertain. The CDR3 runs 13 residues. Trimming took off 3 bases at V and 12 bases at J, with 15 bases between the two ends. The CDR3 nucleotides are TGTGCCAGCAGTTTTTTAATGCGACTTAACCAGCATTTT. This sequence encodes CASSFLMRLNQHF.

This clone has a single count. The chain combines TRBV5-1 with TRBJ1-5, with TRBD1 matching 7 bases. The CDR3 runs 15 residues. After removal of 4 bases from V and 0 bases from J, the junction contained 4 bases not matched to a gene. Germline-derived CDR1 and CDR2 are SGHRS and YFSETQ. In nucleotides, the CDR3 is TGCGCCAGCAGCACCGGGACAGCTAGCAATCAGCCCCAGCATTTT. Translation gives CASSTGTASNQPQHF.

The chain carries TRBV5-6 and TRBJ2-1, with D perhaps TRBD2 (5 bases). This CDR3 comprises 14 residues. Trimming shortened V by 1 base and J by 7 bases, and 12 bases separated the two germline ends. Germline assignment: CDR1 SGHDT and CDR2 YYEEEE. This chain's CDR3 is CASSLFGEKNEQFF. The CDR3 bases are TGTGCCAGCAGCTTGTTTGGGGAGAAGAATGAGCAGTTCTTC. Using reference TRBV5-6 and TRBJ2-1 for the parts outside the CDR3, the full variable domain is DAGVTQSPTHLIKTRGQQVTLRCSPKSGHDTVSWYQQALGQGPQFIFQYYEEEERQRGNFPDRFSGHQFPNYSSELNVNALLLGDSALYLCASSLFGEKNEQFFGPGTRLTVL.

The chain carries TRBV7-2 and TRBJ2-6; D might be TRBD2 (6 bases). V dropped 1 base and J dropped 4 bases, with 11 bases sitting between them. CDR1 is SGHTA, CDR2 FQGNSA, per germline. The CDR3 has 16 amino acids. CDR3 in DNA: TGTGCCAGCAGCTTAGATGGGGGGTCCGGGGCCAACGTCCTGACTTTC. This codes for CASSLDGGSGANVLTF. Full variable domain (rest looked up from reference TRBV7-2 and TRBJ2-6): GAGVSQSPSNKVTEKGKDVELRCDPISGHTALYWYRQSLGQGLEFLIYFQGNSAPDKSGLPSDRFSAERTGGSVSTLTIQRTQQEDSAVYLCASSLDGGSGANVLTFGAGSRLTVL.

This clone appeared a single time. The chain has TRBV3-1 (or the pseudogene TRBV3-2) and TRBJ1-6; D is unresolved. The germline V gene has CDR1 LGHDT and CDR2 YNNKEL (reference sequence). The CDR3 is 16 amino acids. The V and J ends lost 3 bases and 8 bases respectively, with 17 bases between them. This CDR3 is CASSQGRGGWDSPLHF. The DNA for the CDR3 is TGTGCCAGCAGCCAGGGTCGCGGAGGGTGGGATTCACCCCTCCACTTT.

This sequence joins TRBV5-1 and TRBJ2-7; tentative D call: TRBD1 (6 bases). The V and J ends lost 1 base and 6 bases respectively, with 14 bases between them. Germline CDR1 reads SGHRS; CDR2 reads YFSETQ. The length of the CDR3 is 14 residues. CDR3 bases: TGCGCCAGCAGCTTGATTTCCCCAGGGGCCGAGCAGTACTTC. Translated, it gives CASSLISPGAEQYF. The complete variable domain, with remaining parts taken from reference TRBV5-1 and TRBJ2-7, reads KAGVTQTPRYLIKTRGQQVTLSCSPISGHRSVSWYQQTPGQGLQFLFEYFSETQRNKGNFPGRFSGRQFSNSRSEMNVSTLELGDSALYLCASSLISPGAEQYFGPGTRLTVT.

The J gene is TRBJ1-1, the V gene TRBV4-1, with D possibly TRBD1 on 6 matching bases. The germline gives CDR1 MGHRA, CDR2 YSYEKL. Trimming took 5 bases from V and 0 from J, leaving 13 bases between them. The CDR3 is 15 amino acids. CDR3 residues: CASSGRQVLNTEAFF. The CDR3 bases are TGCGCCAGCAGCGGGCGACAGGTTCTGAACACTGAAGCTTTCTTT.

The chain recombines TRBV28 with TRBJ2-7; D is uncertain. Germline CDR1 is MDHEN and CDR2 is SYDVKM. Trimming shortened V by 5 bases and J by 2 bases, and 19 bases separated the two germline ends. The CDR3 extends over 16 amino acids. CDR3 region: CASSQNQVYKTYEQYF. CDR3 DNA sequence: TGTGCCAGCAGTCAAAACCAGGTATACAAGACCTACGAGCAGTACTTC.

This chain links TRBV5-4 with TRBJ1-1; a weak D match, TRBD1 (6 bases). The CDR3 has 15 residues. V dropped 2 bases and J dropped 4 bases, with 15 bases sitting between them. The germline CDR1 and CDR2 sequences are SGHNT and YYREEE (reference sequence). The CDR3 is CASSFVRGMGTEAFF. DNA for the CDR3: TGTGCCAGCAGCTTTGTCAGGGGAATGGGCACTGAAGCTTTCTTT. The full variable domain, rest sourced from reference TRBV5-4 and TRBJ1-1, is ETGVTQSPTHLIKTRGQQVTLRCSSQSGHNTVSWYQQALGQGPQFIFQYYREEENGRGNFPPRFSGLQFPNYSSELNVNALELDDSALYLCASSFVRGMGTEAFFGQGTRLTVV.

V usage is TRBV11-3 and J usage is TRBJ2-3; 7 nucleotides line up with TRBD1. The CDR3 contains 14 residues. With V trimmed by 7 bases and J by 0 bases, 4 bases remained unmatched. Per the germline V gene, CDR1 is SGHNT and CDR2 is YENEEA. The CDR3 is CASTGQLSTDTQYF. The CDR3 coding sequence is TGTGCCAGCACGGGACAGCTAAGCACAGATACGCAGTATTTT.

The chain links TRBV27 to TRBJ2-3; 13 nucleotides line up with TRBD2. Germline CDR1 reads MNHEY; CDR2 reads SMNVEV (reference sequence). The length of the CDR3 is 17 residues. V trimming: 5 bases; J trimming: 0 bases; junction bases outside the gene matches: 5. CDR3 sequence: CASSTRTSGGSTDTQYF. The CDR3 DNA sequence: TGTGCCAGCAGTACCCGGACTAGCGGGGGTAGCACAGATACGCAGTATTTT.

V usage is TRBV7-2 and J usage is TRBJ2-3; D is uncertain. The CDR3 runs 13 residues. Between the trimmed V and J ends, which lost 0 bases and 4 bases, there was a span of 5 bases. The V gene's germline CDR1 is SGHTA and CDR2 FQGNSA. CDR3 coding DNA: TGTGCCAGCAGCTTAGCGGGCGCAGATACGCAGTATTTT. It encodes CASSLAGADTQYF.

The chain recombines TRBV5-5 with TRBJ1-5, with D possibly TRBD1 on 5 matching bases. The V end was cut by 3 bases, the J end by 0 bases, with 7 bases between. Germline V gives CDR1 SGHKS, CDR2 YYEKEE (reference sequence). The CDR3 runs to 14 residues. CDR3 nucleotide sequence: TGTGCCAGCAGCTCCACAGGTAGCAATCAGCCCCAGCATTTT. This gives the protein CASSSTGSNQPQHF.

The chain is built from TRBV15 and TRBJ1-3, with 7 bases fitting TRBD1. This CDR3 is built from 16 residues. V lost 2 bases and J lost 4; bases outside the gene matches: 8. Germline loops: CDR1 LNHNV, CDR2 YYDKDF (reference sequence). The DNA of the CDR3 is TGTGCCACCAGCAGAAGGAGGACAGGCCTCGGAAACACCATATATTTT. Its protein product is CATSRRRTGLGNTIYF.